The next 8 T cell receptor beta chains were all read from a single sample in a study of T cells after yellow fever vaccination. TCRdb reprocessed the 5' RACE reads with MiXCR, giving one entry per CDR3 protein. The repertoire holds fewer than 85,000 distinct CDR3 sequences, with about 7.7% as singletons. The sample here was CD8+ T cells sorted from PBMCs, taken on the day of the yellow fever booster vaccination. These receptors came from a man between 25 and 39 years old who received the YFV17D yellow fever vaccine.

This clonotype was recorded once. This sequence joins TRBV12-3 or TRBV12-4 and TRBJ2-3, with D possibly matching TRBD1 (6 bases). The V end lost 5 bases, the J end lost 6 bases, and 9 bases lay between the germline ends. This CDR3 is built from 12 residues. The CDR3 sequence: CASSHQGDTQYF. The CDR3 nucleotides are TGTGCCAGCAGTCACCAGGGGGATACGCAGTATTTT.

Ten or more counts support this clonotype. The chain carries TRBV24-1 and TRBJ2-3; TRBD2 matches 9 bases. The CDR3 loop spans 16 amino acids. CDR1 and CDR2 (germline): KGHDR, SFDVKD. Trimming took 4 bases from V and 2 from J; bases not matched to a gene: 6. The CDR3 sequence is CATSEPGTSITDTQYF. In nucleotides, the CDR3 is TGTGCCACCAGTGAACCCGGGACTAGCATCACAGATACGCAGTATTTT.

The V gene is TRBV20-1, the J gene TRBJ2-3, with 13 bases lining up with TRBD2. CDR3 length: 17 residues. V was clipped by 0 bases and J by 1 base; unmatched bases: 4. Looked up from germline, CDR1 is DFQATT and CDR2 is SNEGSKA (reference sequence). The chain's CDR3 is CSARDGLAGVGTDTQYF. The CDR3 DNA reads TGCAGTGCTAGAGATGGACTAGCGGGAGTGGGCACAGATACGCAGTATTTT.

This chain connects TRBV30 to TRBJ2-5; TRBD2 might be the D (6 bases). V lost 2 bases and J lost 4, with 17 bases in between. Germline V CDR1 and CDR2: GTSNPN, SVGIG (reference sequence). CDR3 length: 15 residues. Here the CDR3 reads CAWSMVGRSGETQYF. DNA for the CDR3: TGTGCCTGGAGTATGGTAGGGAGGTCGGGAGAGACCCAGTACTTC.

There are a few counts of this clonotype. The chain uses TRBV18 and TRBJ2-1; D unclear. CDR3 length equals 15 residues. Deletions cut 3 bases from V and 7 bases from J, with 16 bases between. The germline V gene has CDR1 KGHSH and CDR2 LQKENI. The CDR3 loop reads CASSPNLAAGNEQFF. For the CDR3, the DNA is TGTGCCAGCTCACCGAATTTGGCCGCTGGGAATGAGCAGTTCTTC.

This clonotype was observed at least ten times. Here the CDR3 DNA reads TGTGCCACCAGCAGGGTAGGGGTCGGTAGCACAGATACGCAGTATTTT. Amino acid sequence: CATSRVGVGSTDTQYF. The chain is built from TRBV15 and TRBJ2-3; perhaps TRBD1 as D (5 bases). Germline CDR1 and CDR2: LNHNV and YYDKDF (reference sequence). This CDR3 contains 16 residues. Trimming removed 3 bases from V and 0 bases from J, with 13 bases in between.

This clonotype was detected ten times or more. The chain has TRBV20-1 and TRBJ2-5; 7 nucleotides line up with TRBD2. The V and J ends lost 0 bases and 5 bases, in that order; junction bases with no gene match: 6. Germline V lookup: CDR1 DFQATT, CDR2 SNEGSKA (reference sequence). This CDR3 has 14 amino acids. The CDR3 sequence: CSAREGEGTETQYF. For the CDR3, the DNA is TGCAGTGCTAGAGAGGGGGAGGGAACGGAGACCCAGTACTTC.

This clonotype was observed a few times. The chain uses TRBV9 and TRBJ2-2; D is uncertain. CDR1 and CDR2 (germline): SGDLS, YYNGEE. The CDR3 contains 13 residues. Trimming shortened V by 3 bases and J by 0 bases, and 3 bases separated the two germline ends. The chain's CDR3 is CASSAANTGELFF. For the CDR3, the DNA is TGTGCCAGCAGCGCCGCGAACACCGGGGAGCTGTTTTTT.